Here is one T cell receptor (beta chain) with its context. Antigen: not known. Germline V gives CDR1 MGHRA, CDR2 YSYEKL. CDR3 length: 16 amino acids. The V and J ends lost 4 bases and 7 bases respectively, with 20 bases between them. The data belong to a study of Graves' ophthalmopathy and Graves' hyperthyroidism. Study observations and caveats: Most thyroid clonotypes with frequency above 0.001 were detected in blood too. Distinction of ophthalmopathy from stable hyperthyroidism by a 13-signature model reached approximately 90% sensitivity and 65% to 83% specificity.

The study enrolled ophthalmopathy donors with moderate-to-severe activity, CAS ≥3, NOSPECS ≥4 and duration under 3 months. The starting material, roughly 9.4 ml of fresh peripheral blood, provided the PBMCs. From RNA, the CDR3 regions of TCR beta chains were amplified and sequenced. After a first-round RT-PCR with HTBI primers, a second-round multiplex PCR was run. TCRdb reanalysed the multiplex PCR reads using MiXCR and keeps one entry per CDR3 protein. Of roughly 480,000 distinct CDR3 sequences listed, 13% to 15% were seen once; the top ten hold 8% to 10%. The receptor comes from a woman aged 30 to 39 with Graves' ophthalmopathy. V gene TRBV4-1 combines with J gene TRBJ1-5; maybe TRBD1 (5 bases). The sequencing input was blood. CDR3 bases: TGCGCCAGCAGCCGAATCTTTAGGCGGGGGAGACAGCCCCAGCATTTT. Protein product: CASSRIFRRGRQPQHF.